Listed below are T cell receptor beta chains from one sample, sequenced in a study of blood T cell repertoires in COVID-19. Produced via immunoSEQ multiplex PCR; TCRdb's table is partial and in-frame only. The table lists about 210,000 clones, 70% to 90% of them singletons. The sample comprised peripheral blood. These receptors came from a man between 18 and 35 years old with active or convalescent COVID-19. Each CDR3 is given with its conserved first and last residue. Each record gives: clone size, J gene, V gene, D gene, CDR3 DNA, CDR3 protein. A D gene is named only where the DNA matches it firmly. A row's size may be missing; if present it is once, few, many or a size class.

-	TRBJ2-2	TRBV29-1	TRBD1	TGCAGCGTCAACCCTACAGGGGCGAACACCGGGGAGCTGTTTTTT	CSVNPTGANTGELFF
-	TRBJ2-7	TRBV27	TRBD1	TGTGCCAGCACCGCGGGACAGGGAGCCTACGAGCAGTACTTC	CASTAGQGAYEQYF
-	TRBJ1-2	TRBV3-1/TRBV3-2	-	TGTGCCAGCAGCCAAGGTTACGCGGCTTCCTATGGCTACACCTTC	CASSQGYAASYGYTF
-	TRBJ1-5	TRBV19	TRBD1	TGTGCCAGTACCTCACACGACAGGGTTGGTGGAAATCAGCCCCAGCATTTT	CASTSHDRVGGNQPQHF
-	TRBJ2-7	TRBV25-1	-	TGTGCCAGCAGTGAAGAGGGTAGTAACTACGAGCAGTACTTC	CASSEEGSNYEQYF
-	TRBJ1-6	TRBV6-5	TRBD1	TGTGCCAGCAGCTATGGGACAGAATATAATTCACCCCTCCACTTT	CASSYGTEYNSPLHF
-	TRBJ2-2	TRBV5-1	TRBD1	TGCGCCAGCGGAGGGACAGGGGCCTACACCGGGGAGCTGTTTTTT	CASGGTGAYTGELFF
-	TRBJ1-1	TRBV4-1	TRBD1	TGCGCCAGCAGCCAAGATAAGGGGGCAGGTGAAGCTTTCTTT	CASSQDKGAGEAFF
-	TRBJ1-5	TRBV6-5	-	TGTGCCAGCAGTCTTGGGACATCTAGCAATCAGCCCCAGCATTTT	CASSLGTSSNQPQHF
-	TRBJ2-3	TRBV9	-	TGTGCCAGCAGCGTAGGGACGCGCGGGCCTAGCACAGATACGCAGTATTTT	CASSVGTRGPSTDTQYF
once	TRBJ1-1	TRBV7-2	-	TGTGCCAGCAGCTTGATGAGAACAGGGTTGAGGAACACTGAAGCTTTCTTT	CASSLMRTGLRNTEAFF
once	TRBJ2-1	TRBV19	-	TGTGCCAGTAACCAGCGTCCGAGCTCCTACAATGAGCAGTTCTTC	CASNQRPSSYNEQFF
-	TRBJ2-7	TRBV11-2	TRBD1	TGTGCCAGCAGCTCCCGGACAGGGTACAGCGAGCAGTACTTC	CASSSRTGYSEQYF
few	TRBJ1-5	TRBV19	TRBD1	TGTGCCAGTAGTAGGGGGACAGGGGTTCAGCCCCAGCATTTT	CASSRGTGVQPQHF
once	TRBJ2-2	TRBV9	TRBD2	TGTGCCAGCAGCGTAGCCGCAGCGGGAGGGGGGGCCGGGGAGCTGTTTTTT	CASSVAAAGGGAGELFF
-	TRBJ1-6	TRBV12-3/TRBV12-4	-	TGTGCCAGCAACCCAGGGTACAATTCACCCCTCCACTTT	CASNPGYNSPLHF
-	TRBJ2-2	TRBV10-3	TRBD1	TGTGCCATCAGGGCAGAGACAGGGGTAATCACCGGGGAGCTGTTTTTT	CAIRAETGVITGELFF
few	TRBJ2-3	TRBV30	TRBD2	TGTGCCGTCCGACTAGCGGGAGGGCCGGATACGCAGTATTTT	CAVRLAGGPDTQYF
-	TRBJ2-5	TRBV7-6	-	TGTGCCAGCAGCTTAGCGGACACTTCGGGAGTACGACAAGAGACCCAGTACTTC	CASSLADTSGVRQETQYF
-	TRBJ2-1	TRBV30	TRBD1	TGTGCCTGCCGGGACAGGGGGCACGATGAGCAGTTCTTC	CACRDRGHDEQFF
-	TRBJ2-1	TRBV4-2	TRBD2	TGTGCCAGCAGCCAAGAAAGGCCCGGGGCGGGAGGGCTCAATGAGCAGTTCTTC	CASSQERPGAGGLNEQFF
-	TRBJ1-4	TRBV10-3	-	TGTGCCATCAGTGAGTCCCAATCAGGGGCCGCCACGAATGAAAAACTGTTTTTT	CAISESQSGAATNEKLFF
-	TRBJ1-1	TRBV9	-	TGTGCCAGCAGCGTAGAACAGGGAACTGAAGCTTTCTTT	CASSVEQGTEAFF
-	TRBJ2-7	TRBV28	TRBD2	TGTGCCAGCAGTCTTTTAGCGGGAGGGTTCGAAGGGGAGCAGTACTTC	CASSLLAGGFEGEQYF
-	TRBJ2-1	TRBV6-4	TRBD2	TGTGCCAGCAGTGACAAAGCGGGAGCCTACAATGAGCAGTTCTTC	CASSDKAGAYNEQFF
once	TRBJ1-1	TRBV7-3	-	TGTGCCAGCAGCACGGGGGACGGTCCCACTGAAGCTTTCTTT	CASSTGDGPTEAFF
-	TRBJ1-4	TRBV6-5	TRBD1	TGTGCCAGCGACCCGGGACAGCCCTTTAATGAAAAACTGTTTTTT	CASDPGQPFNEKLFF
-	TRBJ2-1	TRBV5-4	TRBD1	TGTGCCAGCAGGTCCTGGGACAGGGACATCGGTGAGCAGTTCTTC	CASRSWDRDIGEQFF
-	TRBJ1-2	TRBV5-1	TRBD1	TGCGCCAGCCGCGTGCAGGGGGCGAACTATGGCTACACCTTC	CASRVQGANYGYTF
-	TRBJ2-7	TRBV6-2/TRBV6-3	TRBD2	TGTGCCAGCAGTTACCCTCGGACTAGCGGGAGCTACGAGCAGTACTTC	CASSYPRTSGSYEQYF
-	TRBJ1-6	TRBV12-3/TRBV12-4	-	TGTGCCAGCAGTCCTGGCTTAAATTCACCCCTCCACTTT	CASSPGLNSPLHF
-	TRBJ2-3	TRBV6-4	-	TGTGCCAGCAGTGACTCGCAGACTAGCACAGATACGCAGTATTTT	CASSDSQTSTDTQYF
-	TRBJ1-2	TRBV5-6	-	TGTGCCAGCAGCTTGTTGCGGAAGTATGGCTACACCTTC	CASSLLRKYGYTF
-	TRBJ1-5	TRBV5-1	-	TGCGCCAGCAGCTCCGGGGAAAACCTTAGCAATCAGCCCCAGCATTTT	CASSSGENLSNQPQHF
-	TRBJ2-1	TRBV5-8	TRBD2	TGTGCCAGCAACTTAGCGGGAAGCTCCTACAATGAGCAGTTCTTC	CASNLAGSSYNEQFF
-	TRBJ1-2	TRBV5-6	-	TGTGCCAGCAGCTTGGGGGGGCCTTATGGCTACACCTTC	CASSLGGPYGYTF
-	TRBJ2-3	TRBV24-1	TRBD2	TGTGCCACCAGTGATTTGCGTGTAGCGGGAGAACATACGCAGTATTTT	CATSDLRVAGEHTQYF
few	TRBJ2-3	TRBV4-2	TRBD2	TGTGCCAGCAGCCAGTTCAAATCGAATGCAGCGGGAACAGATACGCAGTATTTT	CASSQFKSNAAGTDTQYF
-	TRBJ2-3	TRBV6-4	-	TGTGCCAGGCTCCTATCAGGCCTCCCCACAGATACGCAGTATTTT	CARLLSGLPTDTQYF
-	TRBJ2-3	TRBV11-3	TRBD2	TGTGCCAGCAGCTTAAAGCGGGAGAGAGATACGCAGTATTTT	CASSLKRERDTQYF
-	TRBJ2-2	TRBV7-9	-	TGTGCCAGCAGTCCGCAGGGAAGCGGGGAGCTGTTTTTT	CASSPQGSGELFF
-	TRBJ2-2	TRBV29-1	-	TGCAGCGTGCACAGGGTTGGCACCGGGGAGCTGTTTTTT	CSVHRVGTGELFF
once	TRBJ2-5	TRBV6-2/TRBV6-3	TRBD2	TGTGCCAGCAGTCGCAGCGGGGGCGAGACCCAGTACTTC	CASSRSGGETQYF
few	TRBJ2-2	TRBV5-1	-	TGCGCCAGCAGCTTGGGTCTGAGAACGAACACCGGGGAGCTGTTTTTT	CASSLGLRTNTGELFF
-	TRBJ2-1	TRBV5-1	-	TGCGCCAGCAGCTTGGCCCGAGCCCCTGGTAAGCAGTTCTTC	CASSLARAPGKQFF
-	TRBJ2-3	TRBV11-3	-	TGTGCCAGCAGCTTAGGGGAGGCAGATACGCAGTATTTT	CASSLGEADTQYF